These 26 T cell receptor beta chains were all obtained from the same sample, sequenced in a study of blood T cell repertoires in COVID-19. Generated by immunoSEQ multiplex PCR, the TCRdb table keeps only in-frame clones and is missing some. The sample yields 35,000 to 45,000 clones, around 80% seen once. The sequencing sample was made of peripheral blood. The receptors derive from a man between 60 and 75 years old with acute or convalescent COVID-19.

The chain couples TRBV28 to TRBJ1-2; possible D gene TRBD1, 5 bases. In germline, CDR1 is MDHEN, CDR2 SYDVKM. CDR3 length: 17 amino acids. Trimming took 4 bases from V and 2 from J, leaving 20 bases between them. CDR3 region: CASSSPKLPKGNYGYTF. CDR3 in DNA: TGTGCCAGCAGTTCACCCAAACTCCCGAAGGGGAACTATGGCTACACCTTC.

V is TRBV2 and J is TRBJ1-5; the D is unclear. V lost 6 bases and J lost 1, with 13 bases in between. This CDR3 has 15 residues. The germline V gene encodes CDR1 SNHLY and CDR2 FYNNEI. The CDR3: CASRLQTLSNQPQHF. In DNA form, the CDR3 reads TGTGCCAGCAGATTACAGACCTTGAGCAATCAGCCCCAGCATTTT.

This chain links TRBV11-3 with TRBJ2-1, with 12 bases matching TRBD2. Trimming cost V 4 bases and J 0 bases; bases outside gene matches: 10. Germline V gives CDR1 SGHNT, CDR2 YENEEA. This CDR3 is built from 19 residues. The chain's CDR3 is CASSYEGGLAGSSYNEQFF. The CDR3, as DNA: TGTGCCAGCAGCTATGAGGGAGGACTAGCGGGGAGCTCCTACAATGAGCAGTTCTTC.

This chain connects TRBV28 to TRBJ2-4; TRBD1 aligns across 7 bases. This CDR3 is built from 18 residues. Germline V gene lookup returns CDR1 MDHEN and CDR2 SYDVKM. V shed 6 bases, J shed 1 base, and the junction held 15 bases outside the gene matches. The DNA for the CDR3 is TGTGCCAGCAGAGAAGGGGTGGGCAGGGGGTCGGCCAAAAACATTCAGTACTTC. Its protein product is CASREGVGRGSAKNIQYF. Looking up the rest from reference TRBV28 and TRBJ2-4 gives the full variable domain: DVKVTQSSRYLVKRTGEKVFLECVQDMDHENMFWYRQDPGLGLRLIYFSYDVKMKEKGDIPEGYSVSREKKERFSLILESASTNQTSMYLCASREGVGRGSAKNIQYFGAGTRLSVL.

This chain uses TRBV3-1 (or the pseudogene TRBV3-2) with TRBJ2-5, with a tentative D call TRBD1 (5 bases). CDR3 length: 16 amino acids. Germline-derived CDR1 and CDR2 are LGHDT and YNNKEL (reference sequence). The V and J ends lost 2 bases and 5 bases respectively, with 18 bases between them. The CDR3 here is CASSQRGPGPEETQYF. CDR3 bases: TGTGCCAGCAGCCAAAGGGGTCCAGGGCCCGAGGAGACCCAGTACTTC.

The gene calls are TRBV12-2 and TRBJ2-7; the DNA was not compared with TRBD1, the D call given in the table. TRBV12-2 is a recognized pseudogene. The CDR3 runs to 16 residues. DNA for the CDR3: TGTGCAAGTCGCCCTCGCAGGGGTAGAGGCTCCTACGAGCAGTACTTC. This translates into CASRPRRGRGSYEQYF.

This clone was seen a few times. The chain couples TRBV10-1 to TRBJ2-1, with a weak D call TRBD2 (6 bases). The length of the CDR3 is 14 residues. Per the germline V gene, CDR1 is WNHNN and CDR2 is SYGVQD (reference sequence). The germline V and J ends were trimmed by 0 bases and 3 bases, with 6 bases remaining between them. In nucleotides, the CDR3 is TGCGCCAGCAGTGAGTCGCGGGGCTACAATGAGCAGTTCTTC. This encodes CASSESRGYNEQFF.

This clone has a handful of counts. This chain uses TRBV4-1 with TRBJ1-5; 8 positions agree with TRBD1. In germline, CDR1 is MGHRA, CDR2 YSYEKL. The V and J ends lost 1 base and 2 bases, in that order; junction bases with no gene match: 7. The length of the CDR3 is 17 residues. The CDR3 DNA follows: TGCGCCAGCAGCCAAGTGACCCAGGGGGCTGGCAATCAGCCCCAGCATTTT. Its translation: CASSQVTQGAGNQPQHF.

This chain joins TRBV5-6 and TRBJ1-2, with TRBD1 matching 9 bases. CDR3 length: 14 amino acids. With 6 bases clipped from V and 5 bases from J, the junction kept 8 bases outside the gene matches. Per germline, CDR1 SGHDT and CDR2 YYEEEE. Here the CDR3 DNA reads TGTGCCAGCACCAGGACAGGGGATAAATATGGCTACACCTTC. It is translated as CASTRTGDKYGYTF.

This clone was counted a few times. The V gene is TRBV12-3 or TRBV12-4, the J gene TRBJ2-7; TRBD1 matches 10 bases. The CDR3 consists of 13 residues. Trimming at V came to 7 bases and at J to 6 bases, leaving 6 bases not matched to a gene. This CDR3 is CASTRQGAGEQYF. DNA of the CDR3: TGTGCCAGCACCAGACAGGGGGCAGGCGAGCAGTACTTC.

The chain uses TRBV18 and TRBJ2-7; D not resolved. CDR1 and CDR2 (germline): KGHSH, LQKENI. Trimming took 3 bases from V and 2 from J, leaving 5 bases between them. The CDR3 runs to 12 residues. The CDR3 coding sequence is TGTGCCAGCTCACCCCAAACCTACGAGCAGTACTTC. Translating gives CASSPQTYEQYF.

The chain uses TRBV11-1 and TRBJ2-5, with TRBD1 identical over 7 bases. The germline gives CDR1 SGHAT, CDR2 FQDESV (reference sequence). The V gene end was trimmed by 6 bases and the J gene end by 1 base; junction bases not matched to a gene: 5. This CDR3 contains 14 residues. This CDR3 reads CASRVHRGQETQYF. CDR3 DNA sequence: TGTGCCAGCAGAGTCCACAGGGGCCAAGAGACCCAGTACTTC.

Only one count was recorded for this clone. This chain links TRBV6-5 with TRBJ1-6, with TRBD1 as a possible D gene (6 bases). V lost 8 bases and J 5 bases, leaving 13 bases between the germline ends. Germline CDR1 is MNHEY and CDR2 is SVGAGI. The CDR3 covers 14 residues. CDR3 region: CASHPWTDNSPLHF. The CDR3 DNA reads as TGTGCCAGCCATCCTTGGACAGATAATTCACCCCTCCACTTT.

The V and J genes are TRBV14 and TRBJ2-1, with 7 nucleotides matching TRBD2. The trim removed 5 bases at V and 0 bases at J, leaving 4 bases unmatched. Germline-derived CDR1 and CDR2 are SGHDN and FVKESK. This CDR3 is built from 15 residues. CDR3 sequence (DNA): TGTGCCAGCAGCGAGGGCGGGAGCTCCTACAATGAGCAGTTCTTC. Protein sequence: CASSEGGSSYNEQFF.

This clone was recorded once. The CDR3 nucleotides read TGTGCCAGCAGCCCCCGGGACAGGGGGAGGAATCAGCCCCAGCATTTT. Protein: CASSPRDRGRNQPQHF. The V call is TRBV28, the J call TRBJ1-5; 11 positions match TRBD1. The CDR3 spans 16 residues. J gave up 4 bases and V 6 bases, and 8 bases lay outside the gene matches. Germline values: CDR1 MDHEN, CDR2 SYDVKM.

The chain employs TRBV19 and TRBJ2-1; possibly TRBD2 for D (5 bases). With 5 bases removed from V and 0 bases from J, the gap between germline ends came to 17 bases. The length of the CDR3 is 17 residues. Germline V gives CDR1 LNHDA, CDR2 SQIVND (reference sequence). The CDR3 DNA follows: TGTGCCAGTAGTCCTGGCCCCACTAGGAGCTCCTACAATGAGCAGTTCTTC. This encodes CASSPGPTRSSYNEQFF.

The chain couples TRBV28 to TRBJ1-1; TRBD1 matches 7 bases. J lost 3 bases, V lost 7 bases, and 8 bases had no gene match. The CDR3 spans 14 residues. The germline gives CDR1 MDHEN, CDR2 SYDVKM. CDR3 protein: CASNRQGRYTEAFF. The DNA for the CDR3 is TGTGCCAGCAATAGACAGGGACGGTACACTGAAGCTTTCTTT.

The chain's CDR3 is CASSLRRTGHMNTEAFF. The CDR3 nucleotides read TGTGCCAGCAGCTTAAGACGGACAGGGCATATGAACACTGAAGCTTTCTTT. The chain is built from TRBV7-8 and TRBJ1-1; 8 bases line up with TRBD1. In germline, CDR1 is SGHVS, CDR2 FQNEAQ. The CDR3 runs 17 residues. The ends lost 2 bases at V and 0 bases at J; junction bases unmatched: 8.

The chain links TRBV4-2 to TRBJ2-7; 7 bases fit TRBD2. Germline values: CDR1 LGHNA, CDR2 YNFKEQ. The V gene end was trimmed by 2 bases and the J gene end by 0 bases; junction bases not matched to a gene: 10. The CDR3 length is 17 residues. The CDR3: CASSQIGAGAGSYEQYF. The CDR3 nucleotides are TGTGCCAGCAGCCAAATTGGTGCGGGAGCTGGCTCCTACGAGCAGTACTTC.

This clone appeared many times. V gene TRBV6-4 combines with J gene TRBJ1-6; the match to TRBD1 covers 7 bases. Trimming cost V 0 bases and J 11 bases; bases outside gene matches: 4. CDR1 MRHNA and CDR2 SNTAGT come from the germline V gene. The CDR3 length is 14 residues. CDR3 nucleotide sequence: TGTGCCAGCAGTGACTCGAACAGGGGTACACCCCTCCACTTT. This sequence encodes CASSDSNRGTPLHF.

V gene TRBV11-2 combines with J gene TRBJ2-2, with 8 bases lining up with TRBD1. V lost 5 bases to trimming and J lost 1 base; unmatched junction nucleotides: 6. The germline CDR1 and CDR2 sequences are SGHAT and FQNNGV. The CDR3 consists of 16 residues. The chain's CDR3 is CASSLRGQGNTGELFF. The CDR3 coding sequence is TGTGCCAGCAGCCTCAGGGGGCAGGGGAACACCGGGGAGCTGTTTTTT. Using reference TRBV11-2 and TRBJ2-2 for the parts outside the CDR3, the full variable domain is EAGVAQSPRYKIIEKRQSVAFWCNPISGHATLYWYQQILGQGPKLLIQFQNNGVVDDSQLPKDRFSAERLKGVDSTLKIQPAKLEDSAVYLCASSLRGQGNTGELFFGEGSRLTVL.

The chain's CDR3 is CASRAGGARTDTQYF. CDR3 DNA: TGTGCCAGCAGGGCGGGGGGAGCCCGCACAGATACGCAGTATTTT. J is TRBJ2-3 and V is TRBV11-2; TRBD2 matches 8 bases. The germline CDR1 and CDR2 sequences are SGHAT and FQNNGV. There are 15 residues in the CDR3. The trim removed 6 bases at V and 1 base at J, leaving 6 bases unmatched. Complete variable domain (other parts from reference TRBV11-2 and TRBJ2-3): EAGVAQSPRYKIIEKRQSVAFWCNPISGHATLYWYQQILGQGPKLLIQFQNNGVVDDSQLPKDRFSAERLKGVDSTLKIQPAKLEDSAVYLCASRAGGARTDTQYFGPGTRLTVL.

CDR3 sequence (DNA): TGTGCCAGCAGTTACTCTTGGGACAGGAAGAATGAGCAGTTCTTC. It encodes CASSYSWDRKNEQFF. The chain uses TRBV6-2 or TRBV6-3 and TRBJ2-1, with 8 bases aligning to TRBD1. The CDR3 sequence is 15 residues long. Per germline, CDR1 MNHEY and CDR2 SVGEGT. V dropped 0 bases and J dropped 7; count of bases not matched to a gene: 5.

The chain has TRBV5-6 and TRBJ2-7; 8 positions agree with TRBD1. CDR1 SGHDT and CDR2 YYEEEE come from the germline V gene. The J segment lost 5 bases and the V segment lost 0 bases, leaving 4 bases of the junction unmatched. The CDR3 totals 14 residues. The CDR3, as DNA: TGTGCCAGCAGCTTGGTCTCAGGGGGCGACGAGCAGTACTTC. This sequence encodes CASSLVSGGDEQYF.

This clone was observed once. This chain uses TRBV3-1 (or the pseudogene TRBV3-2) with TRBJ1-2; D is unresolved. This CDR3 contains 14 residues. V was pared by 2 bases and J by 5 bases, with 12 bases between. Germline V gene sequence: CDR1 LGHDT, CDR2 YNNKEL (reference sequence). For the CDR3, the DNA is TGTGCCAGCAGCCAACTCCTCGGAGATTATGGCTACACCTTC. Translated: CASSQLLGDYGYTF.

The chain combines TRBV27 with TRBJ2-5; no clear D gene. The CDR3 sequence is 14 residues long. V was pared by 3 bases and J by 1 base, with 9 bases between. Germline CDR1 and CDR2: MNHEY and SMNVEV (reference sequence). The CDR3 sequence: CASSLRSSQETQYF. The CDR3 coding sequence is TGTGCCAGCAGTTTGCGTAGCAGCCAAGAGACCCAGTACTTC.